The subject of this entry is one T cell receptor (beta chain). This CDR3 is built from 19 residues. This sample is part of a study of blood T cell repertoires in COVID-19. On the study more broadly: PBMCs, B-cell-depleted T cells, or T cells provided the cDNA or gDNA that made up the material.

Original processing methods: Amplification of reference gene primers was used by the study to estimate nucleated cell counts. TCRdb's copy holds only in-frame clones and misses some; the assay was immunoSEQ multiplex PCR. The V and J calls and the clone size are those of that table, but D and trimming were determined from the DNA. The sample lists approximately 160,000 clones; 90% were seen once. The sequenced sample consisted of peripheral blood. This TCR was sampled from a man between 50 and 59 years old with acute or convalescent COVID-19. The genes are TRBV12-1 and TRBJ2-3; the table assigns TRBD2, which was not confirmed against the DNA. TRBV12-1 is assigned pseudogene status. As DNA, the CDR3 is TGTGCCAGCAGCTTCATTCCGGGACTAGCGCTGAGGGTGACAGATACGCAGTATTTT. Its protein product is CASSFIPGLALRVTDTQYF.